This TCR beta chain was captured in a study of OX40 agonist ivuxolimab in advanced cancers. Study-wide context: Patients were dosed intravenously with ivuxolimab at 0.01 to 10 mg/kg every 2 weeks. Patients with prior anti-PD-1, anti-PD-L1 or anti-CTLA-4 therapy were eligible; roughly 40% had some. Partial responses occurred in Three dose-escalation patients, one with hepatocellular carcinoma and two with cutaneous melanoma.

The method was immunoSEQ multiplex PCR; TCRdb's version includes in-frame clones alone and lacks a portion of them. Here the sample spans tens of thousands of clones, just over 85% being singletons. Germline V gene data show CDR1 as SGHAT and CDR2 as FQNNGV. The V gene end was trimmed by 2 bases and the J gene end by 5 bases; junction bases not matched to a gene: 8. The CDR3 covers 16 residues. The rearrangement uses TRBV11-2 and TRBJ2-7; 11 bases fit TRBD1. This sequence originates from an adult with an advanced solid tumor such as melanoma, head and neck, liver or kidney cancer. The specimen was CD4+ or CD8+ T cells sorted from blood, collected in a trial of the OX40 agonist ivuxolimab. The DNA of the CDR3 is TGTGCCAGCAGCTTAAAATGGACAGGGGGCATCAACGAGCAGTACTTC. Translating it yields CASSLKWTGGINEQYF.